The 27 T cell receptor beta chains given below trace back to one sample, sequenced in a study of cytomegalovirus exposure and HLA in healthy donors. Sequencing was performed with immunoSEQ multiplex PCR; in TCRdb, only in-frame clones are kept and a portion is missing. The sample records roughly 120,000 clones, roughly nine tenths being singletons. The sample taken for sequencing was PBMCs. These receptors were obtained from a man younger than 35 in good health and CMV-seropositive.

This sequence joins TRBV6-5 and TRBJ1-2, with 8 positions matching TRBD1. The CDR3 has 15 residues. V trimming: 0 bases; J trimming: 6 bases; junction bases outside the gene matches: 6. Germline-derived CDR1 and CDR2 are MNHEY and SVGAGI. This CDR3 reads CASSYSPGGFDGYTF. DNA for the CDR3: TGTGCCAGCAGTTACTCCCCAGGGGGCTTTGATGGCTACACCTTC.

The rearrangement links TRBV5-1 to TRBJ1-1, with D possibly being TRBD1 (5 bases). The CDR3 extends over 14 amino acids. Germline lookup yields CDR1 SGHRS and CDR2 YFSETQ. V lost 2 bases to trimming and J lost 1 base, with 9 bases between them. This CDR3 is CASSFGGANTEAFF. In DNA form, the CDR3 reads TGCGCCAGCAGCTTCGGAGGGGCGAACACTGAAGCTTTCTTT.

The chain uses TRBV5-6 and TRBJ1-3; tentative D call: TRBD1 (6 bases). The V end was cut by 0 bases, the J end by 1 base, with 14 bases between. The germline V gene encodes CDR1 SGHDT and CDR2 YYEEEE. The CDR3 is 17 amino acids. CDR3 in DNA: TGTGCCAGCAGCTTGGACAGGGCCGTGGATTCTGGAAACACCATATATTTT. This encodes CASSLDRAVDSGNTIYF.

This clone was seen just once. The chain employs TRBV2 and TRBJ2-7; a weak D match, TRBD1 (7 bases). Trimming removed 6 bases from V and 5 bases from J, with 14 bases in between. The CDR3 is made up of 13 amino acids. Germline loops: CDR1 SNHLY, CDR2 FYNNEI. The CDR3 DNA is TGTGCCAGCAGGCAGGGGGGCATTAACGAGCAGTACTTC. The encoded protein is CASRQGGINEQYF.

CDR3 DNA: TGTGCCTGGAGTGCAGACAGGGGGTTGCTTGGCTACACCTTC. Amino acids: CAWSADRGLLGYTF. V usage is TRBV30 and J usage is TRBJ1-2, with 9 bases identical to TRBD1. The V and J ends lost 1 base and 7 bases, in that order; junction bases with no gene match: 7. The germline V gene has CDR1 GTSNPN and CDR2 SVGIG (reference sequence). The CDR3 is 14 amino acids.

The chain combines TRBV11-2 with TRBJ2-5, with D hard to call. Germline V gene lookup returns CDR1 SGHAT and CDR2 FQNNGV. The CDR3 spans 11 residues. V dropped 3 bases and J dropped 3 bases, with 2 bases sitting between them. The CDR3 loop reads CASSFEETQYF. The DNA of the CDR3 is TGTGCCAGCAGCTTCGAAGAGACCCAGTACTTC.

The chain combines TRBV7-2 with TRBJ2-1, with 10 bases aligning to TRBD2. V was clipped by 4 bases and J by 1 base; unmatched bases: 1. The CDR3 has 15 amino acids. Germline V gene data show CDR1 as SGHTA and CDR2 as FQGNSA. CDR3 loop: CASSSAGGSYNEQFF. CDR3 nucleotides: TGTGCCAGCAGCTCAGCGGGGGGGTCCTACAATGAGCAGTTCTTC.

The chain carries TRBV6-5 and TRBJ2-2, with D hard to call. In germline, CDR1 is MNHEY, CDR2 SVGAGI. V shed 3 bases and J shed 6 bases, with 5 bases lying between them. The CDR3 covers 12 residues. CDR3 loop: CASSYSPGELFF. The CDR3 DNA follows: TGTGCCAGCAGTTATAGCCCCGGGGAGCTGTTTTTT.

V gene TRBV11-2 combines with J gene TRBJ2-7, with a tentative D call TRBD1 (6 bases). With 0 bases removed from V and 4 bases from J, the gap between germline ends came to 16 bases. Germline-derived CDR1 and CDR2 are SGHAT and FQNNGV. The CDR3 extends over 16 amino acids. The CDR3 loop is CASSLEWAGAGYEQYF. CDR3 DNA sequence: TGTGCCAGCAGCTTAGAGTGGGCAGGGGCTGGGTACGAGCAGTACTTC.

V usage is TRBV7-2 and J usage is TRBJ2-1; 8 bases map to TRBD1. The CDR3 length is 19 residues. The germline gives CDR1 SGHTA, CDR2 FQGNSA. Germline trimming cut 3 bases from V and 3 bases from J; bases unmatched to any gene: 16. CDR3 coding DNA: TGTGCCAGCAGCTTCCCCTTTGGAAAGGGGACAGGACACTACAATGAGCAGTTCTTC. Amino acids: CASSFPFGKGTGHYNEQFF.

The chain links TRBV28 to TRBJ1-2, with D unclear. The CDR3 has 17 residues. V was shortened by 0 bases and J by 4 bases, with 18 bases between the two germline ends. The germline gives CDR1 MDHEN, CDR2 SYDVKM. CDR3 in amino acids: CASSLCTRRNRCYGYTF. The CDR3 DNA is TGTGCCAGCAGTTTATGTACGCGCAGGAACCGGTGCTATGGCTACACCTTC.

V and J are TRBV5-6 and TRBJ1-2; a weak D match, TRBD1 (5 bases). The V end was cut by 4 bases, the J end by 7 bases, with 14 bases between. The CDR3 spans 13 residues. Germline-derived CDR1 and CDR2 are SGHDT and YYEEEE. The DNA of the CDR3 is TGTGCCAGCAGCCCGAGTGGGGCTCGTGGCTACACCTTC. Protein sequence: CASSPSGARGYTF.

The genes are TRBV18 and TRBJ2-1; D unclear. This CDR3 is built from 12 residues. Trimming left V 1 base short and J 6 bases short, with 4 bases between. Germline loops: CDR1 KGHSH, CDR2 LQKENI. For the CDR3, the DNA is TGTGCCAGCTCACCACTAGCCAATGAGCAGTTCTTC. Its protein is CASSPLANEQFF.

A few counts support this clone. The V gene is TRBV5-1, the J gene TRBJ1-2, with D tentatively TRBD1 (5 bases). V was pared by 4 bases and J by 4 bases, with 20 bases between. CDR3 length: 16 residues. The germline gives CDR1 SGHRS, CDR2 YFSETQ. CDR3 in amino acids: CASSRKGDRTFYGYTF. The CDR3 DNA reads as TGCGCCAGCAGCCGAAAAGGAGACAGAACCTTCTATGGCTACACCTTC.

A single count supports this clone. V gene TRBV6-1 combines with J gene TRBJ2-1; TRBD1 matches 7 bases. In germline, CDR1 is MNHNS, CDR2 SASEGT. The V segment lost 6 bases and the J segment 4 bases; nucleotides outside the gene matches: 3. This CDR3 has 13 residues. CDR3 DNA sequence: TGTGCCAGCAGCCGGGACAGATACAATGAGCAGTTCTTC. Its protein is CASSRDRYNEQFF.

The chain is built from TRBV19 and TRBJ2-7, with D maybe TRBD1 (5 bases). Deletions cut 4 bases from V and 5 bases from J, with 18 bases between. This CDR3 has 15 amino acids. Germline lookup yields CDR1 LNHDA and CDR2 SQIVND (reference sequence). This CDR3 is CASSTTGNRRDEQYF. As DNA, the CDR3 is TGTGCCAGTAGTACCACAGGAAACCGTCGCGACGAGCAGTACTTC.

The chain recombines TRBV7-2 with TRBJ1-6; D is ambiguous. The V gene lost 4 bases and the J gene lost 0 bases, with 4 bases spanning the gap. The length of the CDR3 is 14 residues. Germline lookup yields CDR1 SGHTA and CDR2 FQGNSA. CDR3 protein: CASSSSSYNSPLHF. The CDR3 DNA reads as TGTGCCAGCAGCTCTAGCTCCTATAATTCACCCCTCCACTTT.

The chain employs TRBV14 and TRBJ1-1; no clear D gene. Per the germline V gene, CDR1 is SGHDN and CDR2 is FVKESK. V lost 3 bases and J 6 bases, leaving 14 bases between the germline ends. This CDR3 is built from 14 residues. CDR3 in amino acids: CASSHSREGAEAFF. The CDR3 DNA follows: TGTGCCAGCAGCCATTCTAGGGAGGGAGCTGAAGCTTTCTTT.

The rearrangement links TRBV6-5 to TRBJ1-1; 8 nucleotides line up with TRBD1. The ends lost 5 bases at V and 6 bases at J; junction bases unmatched: 11. Germline-derived CDR1 and CDR2 are MNHEY and SVGAGI. This CDR3 is built from 15 residues. The CDR3 here is CASSRFRGRRAEAFF. DNA for the CDR3: TGTGCCAGCAGTCGATTCAGGGGGCGGAGGGCTGAAGCTTTCTTT.

The CDR3 DNA sequence: TGTGCCAGCTCCATCGCGGGGCGGACCGTTGACACCATATATTTT. It is translated as CASSIAGRTVDTIYF. This chain links TRBV6-5 with TRBJ1-3; maybe TRBD1 (5 bases). This CDR3 has 15 amino acids. Germline lookup yields CDR1 MNHEY and CDR2 SVGAGI. V was pared by 8 bases and J by 8 bases, with 22 bases between.

The chain combines TRBV9 with TRBJ2-7, with D possibly matching TRBD2 (6 bases). Between the trimmed V and J ends, which lost 3 bases and 7 bases, there was a span of 20 bases. The CDR3 contains 15 residues. Germline lookup yields CDR1 SGDLS and CDR2 YYNGEE. The CDR3 bases are TGTGCCAGCAGCGCGGAGGGACTTCGCGGACATGAGCAGTACTTC. Translated: CASSAEGLRGHEQYF. Based on the CDR3 plus reference TRBV9 and TRBJ2-7, the full variable domain is DSGVTQTPKHLITATGQRVTLRCSPRSGDLSVYWYQQSLDQGLQFLIQYYNGEERAKGNILERFSAQQFPDLHSELNLSSLELGDSALYFCASSAEGLRGHEQYFGPGTRLTVT.

The chain employs TRBV6-5 and TRBJ2-7; D not resolved. Germline V gene data show CDR1 as MNHEY and CDR2 as SVGAGI. Trimming took off 9 bases at V and 3 bases at J, with 21 bases between the two ends. The CDR3 length is 15 residues. CDR3 sequence: CARSTPGPRDYEQYF. CDR3 bases: TGTGCCAGATCCACCCCGGGTCCGCGTGACTACGAGCAGTACTTC.

This chain connects TRBV6-6 to TRBJ1-5; 7 positions agree with TRBD1. The CDR3 contains 15 residues. Germline CDR1 reads MNHNY; CDR2 reads SVGAGI (reference sequence). Trimming removed 6 bases from V and 2 bases from J; junction bases left unmatched: 7. CDR3 protein: CASRRQGEGNQPQHF. CDR3 sequence (DNA): TGTGCCAGCAGACGACAGGGTGAGGGCAATCAGCCCCAGCATTTT.

The gene calls are TRBV19 and TRBJ2-2, with TRBD2 as a possible D gene (6 bases). V shed 4 bases and J shed 7 bases, with 16 bases lying between them. Germline CDR1 is LNHDA and CDR2 is SQIVND (reference sequence). The CDR3 consists of 15 residues. The CDR3 loop reads CASSRRREAGGELFF. The CDR3 DNA reads TGTGCCAGTAGTAGGCGGAGGGAAGCGGGCGGGGAGCTGTTTTTT.

The chain combines TRBV7-2 with TRBJ2-1, with 7 bases identical to TRBD1. Germline CDR1 reads SGHTA; CDR2 reads FQGNSA. This CDR3 has 16 amino acids. Trimming cost V 3 bases and J 5 bases; bases outside gene matches: 10. The CDR3 loop is CASSFRQGWWHNEQFF. The CDR3, as DNA: TGTGCCAGCAGCTTCAGACAGGGCTGGTGGCACAATGAGCAGTTCTTC.

The rearrangement uses TRBV2 and TRBJ1-4, with D maybe TRBD1 (6 bases). CDR3 size: 16 residues. Germline V gene sequence: CDR1 SNHLY, CDR2 FYNNEI. Trimming cost V 5 bases and J 0 bases, with 13 bases left between them. The CDR3 protein is CASSLDSGATNEKLFF. DNA for the CDR3: TGTGCCAGCAGTTTGGACAGTGGTGCAACTAATGAAAAACTGTTTTTT.

This sequence joins TRBV5-4 and TRBJ2-2; 11 positions match TRBD2. V was pared by 4 bases and J by 4 bases, with 9 bases of the junction left unmatched. The V gene's germline CDR1 is SGHNT and CDR2 YYREEE (reference sequence). This CDR3 is built from 17 residues. CDR3 region: CASSPPLAGVTTGELFF. Written as DNA, the CDR3 is TGTGCCAGCAGCCCACCACTAGCGGGAGTTACCACCGGGGAGCTGTTTTTT. Variable domain in full (rest from reference TRBV5-4 and TRBJ2-2): ETGVTQSPTHLIKTRGQQVTLRCSSQSGHNTVSWYQQALGQGPQFIFQYYREEENGRGNFPPRFSGLQFPNYSSELNVNALELDDSALYLCASSPPLAGVTTGELFFGEGSRLTVL.